This TCR beta chain emerged from a study of identifying expanded T cells in peripheral blood. Regarding this clone: Its target is not known.

No infections or other immune events were documented during collection. V shed 6 bases and J 3 bases; nucleotides not matched to a gene: 8. The CDR3 contains 14 residues. Germline V lookup: CDR1 MDHEN, CDR2 SYDVKM. Produced via immunoSEQ multiplex PCR; TCRdb's table is partial and in-frame only. The repertoire holds about 97,000 clones, approximately 90% seen once, with roughly 17% in the top ten. Whole-study findings and limits: Clone count variance between roughly 2-week samples rose with total template count. Over approximately two and four weeks, about 17 and 20 clones changed, versus roughly 1.1 between replicates.

V and J are TRBV28 and TRBJ2-7, with 7 bases that match TRBD1. Sequencing used blood. The receptor was derived from a person aged 18 to 75 in good health. This CDR3 is CASRSPGQSYEQYF. In DNA form, the CDR3 reads TGTGCCAGCAGGTCGCCGGGACAGAGCTACGAGCAGTACTTC.